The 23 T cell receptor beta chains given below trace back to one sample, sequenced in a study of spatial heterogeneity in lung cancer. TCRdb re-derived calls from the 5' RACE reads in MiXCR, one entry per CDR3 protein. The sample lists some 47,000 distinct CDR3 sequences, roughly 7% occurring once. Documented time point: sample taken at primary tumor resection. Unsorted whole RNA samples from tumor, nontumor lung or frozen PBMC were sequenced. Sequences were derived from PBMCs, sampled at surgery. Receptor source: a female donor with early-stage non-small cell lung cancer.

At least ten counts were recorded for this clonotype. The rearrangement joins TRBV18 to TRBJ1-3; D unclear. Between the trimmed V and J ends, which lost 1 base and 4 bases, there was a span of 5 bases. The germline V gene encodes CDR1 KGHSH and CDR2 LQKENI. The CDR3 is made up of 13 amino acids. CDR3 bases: TGTGCCAGCTCACCACTTGACGGAAACACCATATATTTT. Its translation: CASSPLDGNTIYF.

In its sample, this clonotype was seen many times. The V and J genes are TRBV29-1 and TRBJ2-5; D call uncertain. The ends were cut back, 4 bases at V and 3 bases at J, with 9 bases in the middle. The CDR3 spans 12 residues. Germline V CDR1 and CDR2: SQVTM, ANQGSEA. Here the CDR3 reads CSVVGSEETQYF. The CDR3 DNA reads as TGCAGCGTTGTGGGGTCCGAAGAGACCCAGTACTTC.

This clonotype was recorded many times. CDR3 nucleotide sequence: TGTGCCAGCAGCCCCAAGGCGGGACAGGGGGCTTTGTGGGAGCAGTACTTC. Translated: CASSPKAGQGALWEQYF. This chain links TRBV3-1 with TRBJ2-7; 12 nucleotides align to TRBD1. Per the germline V gene, CDR1 is LGHDT and CDR2 is YNNKEL (reference sequence). The CDR3 extends over 17 amino acids. Trimming at V came to 4 bases and at J to 7 bases, leaving 14 bases not matched to a gene.

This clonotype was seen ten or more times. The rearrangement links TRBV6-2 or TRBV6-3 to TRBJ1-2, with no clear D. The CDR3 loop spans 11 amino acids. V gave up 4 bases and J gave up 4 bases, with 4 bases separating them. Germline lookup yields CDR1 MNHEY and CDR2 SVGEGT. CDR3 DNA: TGTGCCAGCAGTTCTCTCTATGGCTACACCTTC. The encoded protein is CASSSLYGYTF.

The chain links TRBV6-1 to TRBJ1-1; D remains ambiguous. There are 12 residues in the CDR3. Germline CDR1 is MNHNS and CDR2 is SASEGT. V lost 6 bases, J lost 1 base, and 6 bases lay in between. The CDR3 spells CASSLENTEAFF. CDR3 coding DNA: TGTGCCAGCAGCCTTGAGAACACTGAAGCTTTCTTT.

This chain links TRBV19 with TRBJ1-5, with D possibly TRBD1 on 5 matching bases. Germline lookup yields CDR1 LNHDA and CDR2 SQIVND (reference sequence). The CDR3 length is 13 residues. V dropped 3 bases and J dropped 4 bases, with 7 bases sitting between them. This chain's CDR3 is CASSMGQNQPQHF. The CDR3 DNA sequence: TGTGCCAGTAGTATGGGGCAGAATCAGCCCCAGCATTTT.

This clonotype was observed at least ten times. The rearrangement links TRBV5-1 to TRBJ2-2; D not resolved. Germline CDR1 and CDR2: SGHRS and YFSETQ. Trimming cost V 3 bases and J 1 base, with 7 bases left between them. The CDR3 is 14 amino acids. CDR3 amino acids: CASSSVVNTGELFF. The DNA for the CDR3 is TGCGCCAGCAGCTCGGTGGTGAACACCGGGGAGCTGTTTTTT.

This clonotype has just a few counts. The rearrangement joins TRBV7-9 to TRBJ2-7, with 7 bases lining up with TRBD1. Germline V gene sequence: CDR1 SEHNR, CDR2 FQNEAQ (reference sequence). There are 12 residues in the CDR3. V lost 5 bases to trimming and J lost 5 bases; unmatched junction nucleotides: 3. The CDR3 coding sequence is TGTGCCAGCAGCCCCGGGACAGACGAGCAGTACTTC. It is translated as CASSPGTDEQYF.

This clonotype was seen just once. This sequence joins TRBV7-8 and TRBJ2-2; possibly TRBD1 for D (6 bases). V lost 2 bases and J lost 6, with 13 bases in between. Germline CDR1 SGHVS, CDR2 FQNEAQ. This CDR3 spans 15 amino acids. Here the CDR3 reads CASSLTQGRAGELFF. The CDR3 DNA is TGTGCCAGCAGCTTAACACAGGGAAGGGCCGGGGAGCTGTTTTTT.

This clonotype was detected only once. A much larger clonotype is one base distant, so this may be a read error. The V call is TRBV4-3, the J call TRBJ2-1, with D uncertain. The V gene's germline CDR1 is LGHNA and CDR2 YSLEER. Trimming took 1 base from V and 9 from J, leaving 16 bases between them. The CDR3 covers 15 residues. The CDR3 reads CASSQGLARRTEQFF. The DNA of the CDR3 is TGCGCCAGCAGCCAAGGTTTAGCACGCCGGACTGAGCAGTTCTTC.

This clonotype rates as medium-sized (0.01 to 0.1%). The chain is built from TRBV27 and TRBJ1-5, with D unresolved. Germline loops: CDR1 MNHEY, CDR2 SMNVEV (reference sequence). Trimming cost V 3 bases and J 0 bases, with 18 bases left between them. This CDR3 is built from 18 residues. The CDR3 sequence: CASSLSGIDPYSNQPQHF. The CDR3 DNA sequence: TGTGCCAGCAGTTTGAGCGGGATCGACCCATATAGCAATCAGCCCCAGCATTTT.

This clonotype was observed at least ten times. CDR3 region: CSASNSPLHF. Here the CDR3 DNA reads TGCAGCGCCTCAAATTCACCCCTCCACTTT. The rearrangement uses TRBV29-1 and TRBJ1-6, with D uncertain. The CDR3 totals 10 residues. Between the trimmed V and J ends, which lost 7 bases and 7 bases, there was a span of 5 bases. In germline, CDR1 is SQVTM, CDR2 ANQGSEA.

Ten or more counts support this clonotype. The CDR3 protein is CSVGTTPYEQYF. The CDR3 DNA reads as TGCAGCGTTGGAACTACCCCCTACGAGCAGTACTTC. This chain joins TRBV29-1 and TRBJ2-7; D uncertain. The CDR3 is made up of 12 amino acids. V lost 4 bases and J lost 2, with 9 bases in between. Germline CDR1 SQVTM, CDR2 ANQGSEA.

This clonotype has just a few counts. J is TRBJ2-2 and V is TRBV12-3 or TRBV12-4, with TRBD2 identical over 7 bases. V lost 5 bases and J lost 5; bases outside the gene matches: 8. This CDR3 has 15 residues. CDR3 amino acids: CASSPVAGDTGELFF. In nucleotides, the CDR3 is TGTGCCAGCAGTCCCGTTGCGGGGGATACCGGGGAGCTGTTTTTT.

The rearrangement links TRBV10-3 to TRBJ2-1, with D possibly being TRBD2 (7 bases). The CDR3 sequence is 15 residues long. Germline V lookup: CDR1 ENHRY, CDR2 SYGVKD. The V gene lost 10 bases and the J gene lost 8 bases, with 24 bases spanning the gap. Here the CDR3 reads CATRVAGEGRDEQFF. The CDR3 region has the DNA TGTGCCACCCGGGTAGCAGGGGAGGGACGGGATGAGCAGTTCTTC.

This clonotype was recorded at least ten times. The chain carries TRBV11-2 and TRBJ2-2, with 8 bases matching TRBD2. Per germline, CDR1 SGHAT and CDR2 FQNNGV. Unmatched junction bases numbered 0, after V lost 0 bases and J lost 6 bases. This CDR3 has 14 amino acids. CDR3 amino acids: CASSLEGLAGELFF. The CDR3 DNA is TGTGCCAGCAGCTTAGAGGGACTAGCCGGGGAGCTGTTTTTT.

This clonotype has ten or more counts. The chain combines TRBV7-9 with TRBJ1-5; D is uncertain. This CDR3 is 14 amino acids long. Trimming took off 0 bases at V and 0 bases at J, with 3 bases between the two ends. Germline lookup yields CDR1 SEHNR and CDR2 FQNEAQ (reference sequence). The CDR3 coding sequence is TGTGCCAGCAGCTTAGCGGATAGCAATCAGCCCCAGCATTTT. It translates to CASSLADSNQPQHF.

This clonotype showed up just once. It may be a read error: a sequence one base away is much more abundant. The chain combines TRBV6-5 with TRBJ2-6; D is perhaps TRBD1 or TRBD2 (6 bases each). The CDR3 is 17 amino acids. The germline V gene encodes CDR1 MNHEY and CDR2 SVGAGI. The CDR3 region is CASSYLLAVPGANVPTF. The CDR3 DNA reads TGTGCCAGCAGTTACCTACTAGCTGTCCCAGGGGCCAACGTCCCGACTTTC.

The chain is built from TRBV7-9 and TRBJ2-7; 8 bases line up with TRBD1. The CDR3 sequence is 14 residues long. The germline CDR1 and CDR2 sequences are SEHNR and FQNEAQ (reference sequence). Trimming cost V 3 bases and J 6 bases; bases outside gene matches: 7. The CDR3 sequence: CASSFADRVGEQYF. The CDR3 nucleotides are TGTGCCAGCAGCTTTGCGGACAGGGTTGGCGAGCAGTACTTC.

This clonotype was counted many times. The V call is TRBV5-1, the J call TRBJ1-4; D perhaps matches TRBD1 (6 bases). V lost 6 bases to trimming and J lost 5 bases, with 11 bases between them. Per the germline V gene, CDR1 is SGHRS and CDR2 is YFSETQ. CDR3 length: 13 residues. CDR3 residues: CASTRGENEKLFF. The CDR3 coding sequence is TGCGCCAGCACCAGGGGTGAGAATGAAAAACTGTTTTTT.

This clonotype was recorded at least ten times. The CDR3 is CASSVTGITGELFF. The CDR3 DNA reads TGTGCCAGCAGCGTGACAGGGATCACCGGGGAGCTGTTTTTT. The V call is TRBV9, the J call TRBJ2-2, with 7 bases identical to TRBD1. Germline-derived CDR1 and CDR2 are SGDLS and YYNGEE. The junction had 2 bases not matched to a gene; V was cut back by 2 bases and J by 4 bases. The length of the CDR3 is 14 residues. Looking up the rest from reference TRBV9 and TRBJ2-2 gives the full variable domain: DSGVTQTPKHLITATGQRVTLRCSPRSGDLSVYWYQQSLDQGLQFLIQYYNGEERAKGNILERFSAQQFPDLHSELNLSSLELGDSALYFCASSVTGITGELFFGEGSRLTVL.

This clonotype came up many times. CDR3 nucleotide sequence: TGTGCCAGCAGCTTTGGACATCAAGAGACCCAGTACTTC. This encodes CASSFGHQETQYF. This sequence joins TRBV11-2 and TRBJ2-5; maybe TRBD1 (5 bases). V was shortened by 3 bases and J by 2 bases, with 7 bases between the two germline ends. The CDR3 runs 13 residues. The germline V gene encodes CDR1 SGHAT and CDR2 FQNNGV.

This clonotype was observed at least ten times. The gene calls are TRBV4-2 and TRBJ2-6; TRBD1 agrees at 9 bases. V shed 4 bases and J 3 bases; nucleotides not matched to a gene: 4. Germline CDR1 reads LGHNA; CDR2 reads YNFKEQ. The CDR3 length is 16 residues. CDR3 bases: TGTGCCAGCAGCCCAACAGGGGGCGATGGGGCCAACGTCCTGACTTTC. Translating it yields CASSPTGGDGANVLTF.